Below, 30 T cell receptor beta chains from the same sample are listed, as sequenced in a study of control samples from healthy donors and cancer patients. Assay used: immunoSEQ multiplex PCR; TCRdb lists only in-frame clones, some missing. The sample consists of hundreds of thousands of clones, over 75% of them appearing once. Sequenced input: PBMCs. These receptors were taken from a woman aged 55-69 years with lung cancer.

Concerning this clone itself: Distinct nucleotide sequences in the sample also encode this CDR3. The chain has TRBV18 and TRBJ1-2; D perhaps matches TRBD1 (5 bases). Germline V gene sequence: CDR1 KGHSH, CDR2 LQKENI. The CDR3 is 12 amino acids. Trimming pared 2 bases from V and 4 bases from J, leaving 5 bases between. The CDR3 DNA reads as TGTGCCAGCTCACCAGACAGCTATGGCTACACCTTC. This encodes CASSPDSYGYTF.

This clone was found once. The chain is built from TRBV11-2 and TRBJ2-7, with 9 bases aligning to TRBD2. Germline CDR1 and CDR2: SGHAT and FQNNGV. CDR3 length equals 14 residues. Trimming took 3 bases from V and 6 from J; bases not matched to a gene: 6. The CDR3 DNA sequence: TGTGCCAGCAGCTTTAGCGGGAGTTTGGCCGAGCAGTACTTC. It codes for CASSFSGSLAEQYF.

The J gene is TRBJ2-1, the V gene TRBV5-6, with D possibly TRBD1 on 6 matching bases. V was trimmed by 1 base and J by 10 bases, leaving 12 bases between them. Germline V lookup: CDR1 SGHDT, CDR2 YYEEEE. CDR3 size: 13 residues. The CDR3 sequence is CASSLTGPWEQFF. The DNA of the CDR3 is TGTGCCAGCAGCTTGACAGGGCCCTGGGAGCAGTTCTTC.

The chain links TRBV6-5 to TRBJ1-1, with no clear D. The length of the CDR3 is 13 residues. Looked up from germline, CDR1 is MNHEY and CDR2 is SVGAGI. The V and J ends lost 6 bases and 2 bases respectively, with 10 bases between them. In nucleotides, the CDR3 is TGTGCCAGCAGCCTGGGGAGAAACACTGAAGCTTTCTTT. Protein product: CASSLGRNTEAFF.

The chain uses TRBV28 and TRBJ1-2, with unresolved D. There are 14 residues in the CDR3. With 3 bases removed from V and 4 bases from J, the gap between germline ends came to 12 bases. Germline V gives CDR1 MDHEN, CDR2 SYDVKM. CDR3 nucleotide sequence: TGTGCCAGCAGTTTTGAGGGAGGCGTCTATGGCTACACCTTC. It yields the protein CASSFEGGVYGYTF.

The chain joins TRBV28 to TRBJ2-7; the D is unclear. There are 12 residues in the CDR3. V lost 6 bases, J lost 5 bases, and 11 bases lay in between. Germline CDR1 and CDR2: MDHEN and SYDVKM. The CDR3 DNA reads as TGTGCCAGCAGATCCACTCGAGACGAGCAGTACTTC. Translating gives CASRSTRDEQYF. Full variable domain (rest looked up from reference TRBV28 and TRBJ2-7): DVKVTQSSRYLVKRTGEKVFLECVQDMDHENMFWYRQDPGLGLRLIYFSYDVKMKEKGDIPEGYSVSREKKERFSLILESASTNQTSMYLCASRSTRDEQYFGPGTRLTVT.

The chain combines TRBV4-1 with TRBJ1-5; D unresolved. Trimming cost V 0 bases and J 2 bases, with 11 bases left between them. CDR1 is MGHRA and CDR2 is YSYEKL in the germline V gene. The CDR3 is 16 residues long. CDR3 nucleotide sequence: TGCGCCAGCAGCCAAGATTGGCAGGTGGGCAATCAGCCCCAGCATTTT. As protein: CASSQDWQVGNQPQHF.

V usage is TRBV5-1 and J usage is TRBJ2-7, with a weak D call TRBD1 (5 bases). The CDR3 consists of 14 residues. Trimming cost V 2 bases and J 3 bases, with 12 bases left between them. Per the germline V gene, CDR1 is SGHRS and CDR2 is YFSETQ. As DNA, the CDR3 is TGCGCCAGCAGCTTAGACACCACAGGCTACGAGCAGTACTTC. Protein sequence: CASSLDTTGYEQYF.

The V call is TRBV30, the J call TRBJ1-5; 7 nucleotides align to TRBD1. Germline assignment: CDR1 GTSNPN and CDR2 SVGIG (reference sequence). This CDR3 spans 16 amino acids. V lost 5 bases to trimming and J lost 0 bases; unmatched junction nucleotides: 10. CDR3 amino acids: CAWAAQGLNSNQPQHF. The DNA for the CDR3 is TGTGCCTGGGCGGCACAGGGGCTAAATAGCAATCAGCCCCAGCATTTT.

CDR3 amino acids: CASSSGGRDDGYTF. The CDR3 nucleotides are TGTGCCAGTAGTTCGGGGGGCAGGGACGATGGCTACACCTTC. This chain links TRBV19 with TRBJ1-2; maybe TRBD1 (6 bases). The CDR3 has 14 residues. Between the trimmed V and J ends, which lost 5 bases and 6 bases, there was a span of 16 bases. Germline V gene data show CDR1 as LNHDA and CDR2 as SQIVND (reference sequence).

The V call is TRBV15, the J call TRBJ2-2, with TRBD1 identical over 8 bases. J was trimmed by 4 bases and V by 8 bases; bases with no gene match: 3. The CDR3 is 13 residues long. The germline CDR1 and CDR2 sequences are LNHNV and YYDKDF (reference sequence). CDR3 bases: TGTGCCACCGATACAGGGGGCACCGGGGAGCTGTTTTTT. As protein: CATDTGGTGELFF.

The chain joins TRBV28 to TRBJ1-1; 8 positions match TRBD1. The CDR3 contains 11 residues. Per the germline V gene, CDR1 is MDHEN and CDR2 is SYDVKM. V shed 10 bases and J 7 bases; nucleotides not matched to a gene: 5. The CDR3, as DNA: TGTGCCACCGAGACAGGGGTTGAAGCTTTCTTT. Translating it yields CATETGVEAFF.

The J gene is TRBJ1-1, the V gene TRBV27, with 8 bases matching TRBD1. J gave up 0 bases and V 2 bases, and 8 bases lay outside the gene matches. CDR3 length: 17 residues. Germline values: CDR1 MNHEY, CDR2 SMNVEV (reference sequence). In DNA form, the CDR3 reads TGTGCCAGCAGTTTAGTCCCACAGGGGGGCATGAACACTGAAGCTTTCTTT. Translated, it gives CASSLVPQGGMNTEAFF.

The V and J genes are TRBV6-1 and TRBJ2-4, with D possibly TRBD2 on 5 matching bases. Looked up from germline, CDR1 is MNHNS and CDR2 is SASEGT. V lost 4 bases and J 6 bases, leaving 19 bases between the germline ends. The CDR3 spans 16 residues. CDR3: CASSGSREGGGNIQYF. The CDR3 DNA reads as TGTGCCAGCAGTGGATCCCGTGAGGGCGGCGGAAACATTCAGTACTTC.

The chain recombines TRBV18 with TRBJ1-1; possibly TRBD1 for D (6 bases). The germline V gene has CDR1 KGHSH and CDR2 LQKENI. This CDR3 region has 14 residues. Trimming pared 3 bases from V and 8 bases from J, leaving 16 bases between. The chain's CDR3 is CASSPVRGGTEAFF. DNA of the CDR3: TGTGCCAGCTCACCGGTAAGAGGGGGAACAGAAGCTTTCTTT.

The chain recombines TRBV5-1 with TRBJ1-5, with D maybe TRBD1 (5 bases). The germline V and J ends were trimmed by 0 bases and 9 bases, with 16 bases remaining between them. This CDR3 is built from 15 residues. CDR1 is SGHRS and CDR2 is YFSETQ in the germline V gene. Here the CDR3 reads CASSLDGGDLRPQHF. CDR3 coding DNA: TGCGCCAGCAGCTTGGACGGGGGGGATCTCAGGCCCCAGCATTTT.

The rearrangement links TRBV19 to TRBJ2-3; D perhaps matches TRBD1 (5 bases). The germline V and J ends were trimmed by 5 bases and 6 bases, with 15 bases remaining between them. Germline-derived CDR1 and CDR2 are LNHDA and SQIVND (reference sequence). This CDR3 has 14 residues. The CDR3 bases are TGTGCCAGTAGTTCGACAGTTTATGCGGATACGCAGTATTTT. Translation: CASSSTVYADTQYF. Drawing the rest from reference TRBV19 and TRBJ2-3, the complete variable domain is DGGITQSPKYLFRKEGQNVTLSCEQNLNHDAMYWYRQDPGQGLRLIYYSQIVNDFQKGDIAEGYSVSREKKESFPLTVTSAQKNPTAFYLCASSSTVYADTQYFGPGTRLTVL.

A remark on this clone: Other nucleotide sequences from this sample produce the same CDR3. The rearrangement joins TRBV18 to TRBJ1-4, with D perhaps TRBD1 (5 bases). Trimming pared 2 bases from V and 0 bases from J, leaving 10 bases between. The V gene's germline CDR1 is KGHSH and CDR2 LQKENI. The CDR3 is made up of 16 amino acids. In DNA form, the CDR3 reads TGTGCCAGCTCACCAAGCCAGGGTGCAACTAATGAAAAACTGTTTTTT. Its protein is CASSPSQGATNEKLFF.

This clone was seen a single time. The chain recombines TRBV6-4 with TRBJ2-7; perhaps TRBD1 as D (6 bases). Germline CDR1 reads MRHNA; CDR2 reads SNTAGT. This CDR3 is 14 amino acids long. V lost 7 bases and J 0 bases, leaving 13 bases between the germline ends. CDR3 region: CASTQGQNSYEQYF. DNA for the CDR3: TGTGCCAGCACCCAGGGGCAGAACTCCTACGAGCAGTACTTC.

The V and J genes are TRBV2 and TRBJ2-5; 8 positions agree with TRBD1. With 3 bases clipped from V and 1 base from J, the junction kept 4 bases outside the gene matches. The CDR3 is 15 residues long. Germline values: CDR1 SNHLY, CDR2 FYNNEI. The CDR3 protein is CASSDRGQGQETQYF. DNA of the CDR3: TGTGCCAGCAGTGACCGCGGACAGGGCCAAGAGACCCAGTACTTC. Using reference TRBV2 and TRBJ2-5 for the parts outside the CDR3, the full variable domain is EPEVTQTPSHQVTQMGQEVILRCVPISNHLYFYWYRQILGQKVEFLVSFYNNEISEKSEIFDDQFSVERPDGSNFTLKIRSTKLEDSAMYFCASSDRGQGQETQYFGPGTRLLVL.

The chain employs TRBV27 and TRBJ1-5, with D perhaps matching TRBD1 (6 bases). V dropped 0 bases and J dropped 4 bases, with 10 bases sitting between them. Germline V gene lookup returns CDR1 MNHEY and CDR2 SMNVEV (reference sequence). CDR3 length: 15 residues. The CDR3 sequence: CASSLSTGANQPQHF. CDR3 in DNA: TGTGCCAGCAGTTTATCGACAGGCGCTAATCAGCCCCAGCATTTT.

The chain has TRBV5-1 and TRBJ1-5; unclear D gene. Germline CDR1 and CDR2: SGHRS and YFSETQ. V lost 10 bases and J lost 1, with 12 bases in between. The CDR3 contains 13 residues. The CDR3 coding sequence is TGCGCCGGCGCCTGGGGAAGCAATCAGCCCCAGCATTTT. It specifies CAGAWGSNQPQHF.

This chain uses TRBV2 with TRBJ2-5; D call uncertain. The CDR3 covers 14 residues. Germline V gene lookup returns CDR1 SNHLY and CDR2 FYNNEI. Between the trimmed V and J ends, which lost 4 bases and 0 bases, there was a span of 9 bases. CDR3 region: CASSVSLNQETQYF. The CDR3 DNA follows: TGTGCCAGCAGTGTATCGCTCAACCAAGAGACCCAGTACTTC. The full variable domain, with the rest looked up from reference TRBV2 and TRBJ2-5, is EPEVTQTPSHQVTQMGQEVILRCVPISNHLYFYWYRQILGQKVEFLVSFYNNEISEKSEIFDDQFSVERPDGSNFTLKIRSTKLEDSAMYFCASSVSLNQETQYFGPGTRLLVL.

The V call is TRBV6-5, the J call TRBJ2-5; 8 bases agree with TRBD2. Germline CDR1 MNHEY, CDR2 SVGAGI. This CDR3 has 12 residues. This CDR3 is CAAGAYQETQYF. The CDR3 DNA reads as TGTGCAGCGGGGGCGTACCAAGAGACCCAGTACTTC.

This clone has just a few counts. The gene calls are TRBV28 and TRBJ1-5, with D possibly matching TRBD1 (5 bases). V was trimmed by 6 bases and J by 0 bases, leaving 9 bases between them. Germline assignment: CDR1 MDHEN and CDR2 SYDVKM. The CDR3 loop spans 14 amino acids. The CDR3: CASREGNSNQPQHF. The CDR3 DNA reads as TGTGCCAGCAGGGAGGGGAATAGCAATCAGCCCCAGCATTTT.

This sequence joins TRBV5-1 and TRBJ2-1; TRBD2 matches at 10 bases. The CDR3 consists of 15 residues. Trimming took 6 bases from V and 5 from J; bases not matched to a gene: 8. Per germline, CDR1 SGHRS and CDR2 YFSETQ. The CDR3 nucleotides are TGCGCCAGCACCCATCGGACTAGCGGAGACAATGAGCAGTTCTTC. Its translation is CASTHRTSGDNEQFF.

This clone was observed once. The rearrangement uses TRBV4-1 and TRBJ2-1; 8 nucleotides match TRBD2. This CDR3 is built from 17 residues. Trimming at V came to 0 bases and at J to 6 bases, leaving 10 bases not matched to a gene. Germline CDR1 reads MGHRA; CDR2 reads YSYEKL. CDR3 DNA: TGCGCCAGCAGCCAAGATGAGTTAGTAGCGGGACCCAATGAGCAGTTCTTC. It yields the protein CASSQDELVAGPNEQFF.

The rearrangement uses TRBV21-1 and TRBJ1-3; no check of the table's D call, TRBD1, against the DNA was made. TRBV21-1 is deemed a pseudogene. The CDR3 is 16 residues long. In DNA form, the CDR3 reads TGTGCCAGCAGCGATCCGGGACAGGGCTACGGAAACACCATATATTTT. Its protein is CASSDPGQGYGNTIYF.

The chain carries TRBV10-3 and TRBJ1-4; unclear D gene. CDR1 is ENHRY and CDR2 is SYGVKD in the germline V gene. With 0 bases removed from V and 5 bases from J, the gap between germline ends came to 7 bases. The CDR3 contains 14 residues. The CDR3 reads CAISESPTNEKLFF. The CDR3 DNA follows: TGTGCCATCAGTGAGTCTCCGACCAATGAAAAACTGTTTTTT.

The chain employs TRBV10-1 and TRBJ1-4, with TRBD1 matching 7 bases. In germline, CDR1 is WNHNN, CDR2 SYGVQD (reference sequence). V was pared by 7 bases and J by 6 bases, with 11 bases of the junction left unmatched. The CDR3 consists of 15 residues. The CDR3 DNA follows: TGCGCCAGCATCCGACAGGGATTAAGGGATGAAAAACTGTTTTTT. Protein product: CASIRQGLRDEKLFF.